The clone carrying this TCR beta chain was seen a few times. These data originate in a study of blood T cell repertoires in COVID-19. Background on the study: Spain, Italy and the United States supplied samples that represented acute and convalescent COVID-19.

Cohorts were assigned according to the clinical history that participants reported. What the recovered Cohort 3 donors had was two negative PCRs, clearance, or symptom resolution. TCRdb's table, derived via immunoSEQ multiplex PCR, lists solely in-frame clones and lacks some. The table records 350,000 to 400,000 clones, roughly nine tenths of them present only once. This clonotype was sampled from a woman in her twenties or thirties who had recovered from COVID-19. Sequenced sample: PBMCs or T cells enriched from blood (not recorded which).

CDR3 sequence (DNA): TGTGCCAGCCGGGTCTATAATTCACCCCTCCACTTT. As protein: CASRVYNSPLHF. The chain is built from TRBV28 and TRBJ1-6; D is unresolved. The CDR3 extends over 12 amino acids. V lost 8 bases and J 3 bases, leaving 5 bases between the germline ends. Germline CDR1 and CDR2: MDHEN and SYDVKM.